The sequence of this TCR beta chain was determined in a study of T cell responses to AZD1222 COVID-19 vaccine. The study's findings and limits: Vaccine-associated CD4 TCRs spanned spike, dominant at 160-218 and 743-854. Spike-specific TCR depth and breadth grew after two AZD1222 doses.

The assay was immunoSEQ multiplex PCR, and TCRdb's table has in-frame clones only and misses some. The profile shows roughly 150,000 clones, just over 90% of them singletons. A note on this clone: What it binds is unknown.

The ends lost 6 bases at V and 0 bases at J; junction bases unmatched: 21. The CDR3 runs 21 residues. The V gene's germline CDR1 is ENHRY and CDR2 SYGVKD. The material sequenced was peripheral blood, taken 28 days after the second AZD1222 dose. The chain carries TRBV10-3 and TRBJ2-7; TRBD2 matches 12 bases. The receptor was isolated from an adult who received the AZD1222 COVID-19 vaccine. CDR3 region: CAISALAAGLAGGRNSYEQYF. The CDR3, as DNA: TGTGCCATCAGCGCACTTGCAGCGGGACTAGCGGGCGGGCGGAACTCCTACGAGCAGTACTTC.